One and the same sample provided the 5 T cell receptor beta chains below, sequenced in a study of cytomegalovirus exposure and HLA in healthy donors. 13 Jbeta primers and 60 Vbeta primers were used for the PCR. Libraries were prepared by immunoSEQ multiplex PCR; TCRdb keeps only in-frame clonotypes and omits some of them. The table includes around 150,000 clones, 80% detected once. The sequenced material came from PBMCs. The receptor set was obtained from a man aged 18 to 29 in good health and CMV-seropositive.

CDR3 DNA: TGTGCCAGCAGGCGCACAGGGGCCAACACAGATACGCAGTATTTT. This codes for CASRRTGANTDTQYF. The chain is built from TRBV6-5 and TRBJ2-3, with 7 bases lining up with TRBD1. V was clipped by 6 bases and J by 2 bases; unmatched bases: 8. The CDR3 spans 15 residues. Germline V gene data show CDR1 as MNHEY and CDR2 as SVGAGI.

The J gene is TRBJ2-7, the V gene TRBV15; D is ambiguous. CDR1 and CDR2 (germline): LNHNV, YYDKDF (reference sequence). The germline V and J ends were trimmed by 5 bases and 0 bases, with 8 bases remaining between them. The CDR3 length is 13 residues. DNA for the CDR3: TGTGCCACCAGCCGAAGCGCCTCCTACGAGCAGTACTTC. Residues: CATSRSASYEQYF. The variable domain in full, with the rest retrieved from reference TRBV15 and TRBJ2-7, is DAMVIQNPRYQVTQFGKPVTLSCSQTLNHNVMYWYQQKSSQAPKLLFHYYDKDFNNEADTPDNFQSRRPNTSFCFLDIRSPGLGDTAMYLCATSRSASYEQYFGPGTRLTVT.

V gene TRBV5-1 combines with J gene TRBJ2-7; 8 nucleotides match TRBD2. The germline CDR1 and CDR2 sequences are SGHRS and YFSETQ. The CDR3 loop spans 16 amino acids. The V and J ends lost 4 bases and 2 bases, in that order; junction bases with no gene match: 11. DNA for the CDR3: TGCGCCAGCAGCCCCAGGCCGGGGGGGGGAGCCTACGAGCAGTACTTC. Residues: CASSPRPGGGAYEQYF. Full variable domain (remainder filled in from reference TRBV5-1 and TRBJ2-7): KAGVTQTPRYLIKTRGQQVTLSCSPISGHRSVSWYQQTPGQGLQFLFEYFSETQRNKGNFPGRFSGRQFSNSRSEMNVSTLELGDSALYLCASSPRPGGGAYEQYFGPGTRLTVT.

Comments on this clone: This CDR3 fails to terminate in the conserved phenylalanine or tryptophan, so it likely reflects a read error. CDR3 amino acids: CASSGQGYNSPLHL. The CDR3 DNA reads TGTGCCAGCAGTGGACAGGGCTATAATTCACCCCTCCACCTT. This rearrangement joins TRBV2 to TRBJ1-6, with TRBD1 identical over 7 bases. The germline gives CDR1 SNHLY, CDR2 FYNNEI. The trim removed 4 bases at V and 3 bases at J, leaving 0 bases unmatched. This CDR3 is built from 14 residues.

This clone was counted once. The J gene is TRBJ1-1, the V gene TRBV6-4; 9 bases are a match to TRBD1. The CDR3 spans 15 residues. Germline V CDR1 and CDR2: MRHNA, SNTAGT. V dropped 6 bases and J dropped 1; count of bases not matched to a gene: 6. Here the CDR3 reads CASRQQGAPNTEAFF. The CDR3 DNA reads as TGTGCCAGCAGACAACAGGGGGCGCCGAACACTGAAGCTTTCTTT.